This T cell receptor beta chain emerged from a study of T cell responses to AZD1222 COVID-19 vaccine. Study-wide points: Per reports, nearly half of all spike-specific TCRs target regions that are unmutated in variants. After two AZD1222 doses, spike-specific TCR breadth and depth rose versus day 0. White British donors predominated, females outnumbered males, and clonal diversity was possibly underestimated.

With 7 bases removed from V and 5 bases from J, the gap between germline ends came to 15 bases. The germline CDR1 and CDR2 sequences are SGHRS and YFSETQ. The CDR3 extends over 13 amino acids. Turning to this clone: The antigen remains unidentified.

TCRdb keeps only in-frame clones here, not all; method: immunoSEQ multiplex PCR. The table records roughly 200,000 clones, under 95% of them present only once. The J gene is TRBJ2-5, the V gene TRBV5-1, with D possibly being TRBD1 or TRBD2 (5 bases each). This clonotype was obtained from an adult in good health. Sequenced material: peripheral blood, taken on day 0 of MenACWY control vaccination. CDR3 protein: CASQRDLGETQYF. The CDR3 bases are TGCGCCAGCCAACGGGACCTGGGGGAGACCCAGTACTTC.